This T cell receptor (beta chain) was recorded in a study of siplizumab effects on memory and regulatory T cells. Germline CDR1 reads ENHRY; CDR2 reads SYGVKD. With 4 bases removed from V and 0 bases from J, the gap between germline ends came to 18 bases. This CDR3 spans 18 amino acids. TCRdb keeps only in-frame clones here, not all; method: immunoSEQ multiplex PCR. Seen here are some 100,000 clones, under 95% observed once, and the top ten hold 5.5% to 7.5%. The sample comprised CD8+ T cells sorted from blood. This clonotype originated in a human donor in good health. The chain carries TRBV10-3 and TRBJ2-2, with D tentatively TRBD2 (6 bases). The CDR3 protein is CAISGGAGQRANTGELFF. CDR3 DNA: TGTGCCATCAGTGGCGGGGCCGGACAACGCGCGAACACCGGGGAGCTGTTTTTT.